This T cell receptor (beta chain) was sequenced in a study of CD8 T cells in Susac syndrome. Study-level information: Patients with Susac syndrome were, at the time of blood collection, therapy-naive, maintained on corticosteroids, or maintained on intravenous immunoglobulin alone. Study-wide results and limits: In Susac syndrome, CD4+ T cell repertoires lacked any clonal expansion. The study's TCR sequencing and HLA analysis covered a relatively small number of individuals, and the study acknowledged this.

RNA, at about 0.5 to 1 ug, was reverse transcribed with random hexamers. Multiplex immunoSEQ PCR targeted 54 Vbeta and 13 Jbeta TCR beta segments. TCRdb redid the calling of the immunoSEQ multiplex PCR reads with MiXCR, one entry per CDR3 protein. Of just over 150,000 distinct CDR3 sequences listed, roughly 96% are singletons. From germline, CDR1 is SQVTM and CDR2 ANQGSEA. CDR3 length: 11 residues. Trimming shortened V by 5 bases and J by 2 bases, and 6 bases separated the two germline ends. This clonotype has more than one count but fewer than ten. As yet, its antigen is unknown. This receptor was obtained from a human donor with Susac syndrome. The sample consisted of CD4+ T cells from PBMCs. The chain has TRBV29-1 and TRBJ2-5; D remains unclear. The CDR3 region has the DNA TGCAGCGTTAGCCCTCAAGAGACCCAGTACTTC. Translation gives CSVSPQETQYF.